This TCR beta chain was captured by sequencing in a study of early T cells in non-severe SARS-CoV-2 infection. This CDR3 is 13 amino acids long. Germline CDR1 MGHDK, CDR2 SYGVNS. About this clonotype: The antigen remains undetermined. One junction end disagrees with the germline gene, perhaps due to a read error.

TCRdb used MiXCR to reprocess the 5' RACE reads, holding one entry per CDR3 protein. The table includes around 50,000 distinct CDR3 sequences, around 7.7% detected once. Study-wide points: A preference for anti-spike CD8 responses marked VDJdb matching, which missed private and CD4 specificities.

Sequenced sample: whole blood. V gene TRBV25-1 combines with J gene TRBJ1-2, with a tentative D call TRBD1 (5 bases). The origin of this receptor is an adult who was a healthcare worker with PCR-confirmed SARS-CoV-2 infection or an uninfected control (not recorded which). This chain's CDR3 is CASSELDSNGHTF. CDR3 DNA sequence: TGTGCCAGCAGTGAATTAGACAGTAATGGCCACACCTTC.